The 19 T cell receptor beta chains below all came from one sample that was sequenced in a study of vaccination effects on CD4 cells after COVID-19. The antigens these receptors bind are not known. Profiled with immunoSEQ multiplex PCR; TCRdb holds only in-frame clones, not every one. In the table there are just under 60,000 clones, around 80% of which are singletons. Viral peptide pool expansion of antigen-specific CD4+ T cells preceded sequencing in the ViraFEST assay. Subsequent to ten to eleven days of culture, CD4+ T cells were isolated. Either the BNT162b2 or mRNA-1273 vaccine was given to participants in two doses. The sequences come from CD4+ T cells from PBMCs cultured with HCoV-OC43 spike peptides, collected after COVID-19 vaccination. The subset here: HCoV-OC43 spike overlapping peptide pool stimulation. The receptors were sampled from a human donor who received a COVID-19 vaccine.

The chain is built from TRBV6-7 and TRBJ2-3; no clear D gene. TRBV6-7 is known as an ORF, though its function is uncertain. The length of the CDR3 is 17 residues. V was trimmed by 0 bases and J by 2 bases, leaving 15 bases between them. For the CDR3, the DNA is TGTGCCAGCAGTTACTCGATCCCTCCCCCGCCCACAGATACGCAGTATTTT. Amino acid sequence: CASSYSIPPPPTDTQYF.

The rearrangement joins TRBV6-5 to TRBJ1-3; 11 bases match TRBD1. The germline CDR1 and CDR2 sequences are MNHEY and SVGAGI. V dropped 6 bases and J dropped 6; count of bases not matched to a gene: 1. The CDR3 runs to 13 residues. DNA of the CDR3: TGTGCCAGCAGGGACAGGGGGCAAAACACCATATATTTT. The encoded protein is CASRDRGQNTIYF.

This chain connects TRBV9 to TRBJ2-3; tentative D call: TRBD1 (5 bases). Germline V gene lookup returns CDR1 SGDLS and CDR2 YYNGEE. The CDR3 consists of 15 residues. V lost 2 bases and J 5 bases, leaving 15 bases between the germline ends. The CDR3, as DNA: TGTGCCAGCAGCGTGGGGTGGGGCCAGGGAGATACGCAGTATTTT. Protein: CASSVGWGQGDTQYF.

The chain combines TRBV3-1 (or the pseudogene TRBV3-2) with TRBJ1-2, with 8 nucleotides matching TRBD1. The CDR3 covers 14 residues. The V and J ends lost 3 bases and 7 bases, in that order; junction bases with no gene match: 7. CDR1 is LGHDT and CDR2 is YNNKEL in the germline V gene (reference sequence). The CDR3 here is CASSHLDRAPGYTF. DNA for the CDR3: TGTGCCAGCAGCCACCTGGACAGGGCGCCTGGCTACACCTTC.

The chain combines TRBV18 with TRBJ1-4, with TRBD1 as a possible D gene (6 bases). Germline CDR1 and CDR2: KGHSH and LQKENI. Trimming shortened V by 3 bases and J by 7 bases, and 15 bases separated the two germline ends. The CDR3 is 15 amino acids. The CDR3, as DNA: TGTGCCAGCTCACCGACACGGGGGCTGCGTGAAAAACTGTTTTTT. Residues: CASSPTRGLREKLFF.

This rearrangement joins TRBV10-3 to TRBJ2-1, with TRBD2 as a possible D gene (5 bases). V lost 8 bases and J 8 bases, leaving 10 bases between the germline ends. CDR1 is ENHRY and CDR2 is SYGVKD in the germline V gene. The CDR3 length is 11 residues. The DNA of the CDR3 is TGTGCCATCGCCGGGGTTTATGAGCAGTTCTTC. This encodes CAIAGVYEQFF.

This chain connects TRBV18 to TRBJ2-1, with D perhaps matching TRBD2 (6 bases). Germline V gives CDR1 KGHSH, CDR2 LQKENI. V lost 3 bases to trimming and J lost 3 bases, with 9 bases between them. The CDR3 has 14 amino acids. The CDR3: CASSPGGYYNEQFF. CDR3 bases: TGTGCCAGCTCACCCGGGGGATACTACAATGAGCAGTTCTTC.

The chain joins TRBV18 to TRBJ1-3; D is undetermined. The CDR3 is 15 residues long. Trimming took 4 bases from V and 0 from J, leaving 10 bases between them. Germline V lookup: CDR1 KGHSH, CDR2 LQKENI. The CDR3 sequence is CASSLDGNSGNTIYF. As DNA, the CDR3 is TGTGCCAGCTCACTTGACGGAAACTCTGGAAACACCATATATTTT.

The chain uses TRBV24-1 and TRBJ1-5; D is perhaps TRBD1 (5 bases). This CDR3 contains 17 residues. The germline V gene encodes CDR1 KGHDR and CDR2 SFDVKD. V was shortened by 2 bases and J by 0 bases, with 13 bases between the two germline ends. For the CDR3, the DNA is TGTGCCACCAGTGATTCGGGCGGACACTATAGCAATCAGCCCCAGCATTTT. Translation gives CATSDSGGHYSNQPQHF.

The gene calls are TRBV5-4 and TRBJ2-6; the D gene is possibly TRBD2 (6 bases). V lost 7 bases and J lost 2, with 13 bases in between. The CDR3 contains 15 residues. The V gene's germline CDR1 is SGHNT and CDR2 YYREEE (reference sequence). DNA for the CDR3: TGTGCCAGCGCCCTGGGGGGAACTGGGGCCAACGTCCTGACTTTC. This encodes CASALGGTGANVLTF. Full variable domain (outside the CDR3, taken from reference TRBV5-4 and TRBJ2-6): ETGVTQSPTHLIKTRGQQVTLRCSSQSGHNTVSWYQQALGQGPQFIFQYYREEENGRGNFPPRFSGLQFPNYSSELNVNALELDDSALYLCASALGGTGANVLTFGAGSRLTVL.

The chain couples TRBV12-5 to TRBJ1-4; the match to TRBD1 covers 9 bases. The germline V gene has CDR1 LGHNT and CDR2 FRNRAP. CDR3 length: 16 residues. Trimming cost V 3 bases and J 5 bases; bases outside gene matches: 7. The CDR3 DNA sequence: TGTGCTAGTGGTTTCACAAGGACAGGGGAGAATGAAAAACTGTTTTTT. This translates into CASGFTRTGENEKLFF.

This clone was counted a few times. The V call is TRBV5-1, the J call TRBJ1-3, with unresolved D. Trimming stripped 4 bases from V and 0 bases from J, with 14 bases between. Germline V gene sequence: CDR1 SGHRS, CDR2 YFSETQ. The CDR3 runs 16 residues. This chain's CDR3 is CASSDSLVNSGNTIYF. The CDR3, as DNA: TGCGCCAGCAGCGACTCCCTGGTGAACTCTGGAAACACCATATATTTT.

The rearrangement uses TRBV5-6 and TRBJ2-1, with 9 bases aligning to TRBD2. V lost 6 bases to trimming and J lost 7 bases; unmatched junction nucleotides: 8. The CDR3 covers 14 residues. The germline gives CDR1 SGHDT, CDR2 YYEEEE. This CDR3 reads CASTPGTSLNEQFF. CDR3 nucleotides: TGTGCCAGCACCCCCGGGACTAGCTTAAATGAGCAGTTCTTC.

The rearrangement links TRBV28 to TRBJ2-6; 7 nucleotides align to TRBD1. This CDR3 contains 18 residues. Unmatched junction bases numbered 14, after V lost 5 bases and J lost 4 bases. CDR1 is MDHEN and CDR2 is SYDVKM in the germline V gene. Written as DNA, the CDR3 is TGTGCCAGCAGTCTACAACAGGGGAAGTCGAAAGGGGCCAACGTCCTGACTTTC. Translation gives CASSLQQGKSKGANVLTF.

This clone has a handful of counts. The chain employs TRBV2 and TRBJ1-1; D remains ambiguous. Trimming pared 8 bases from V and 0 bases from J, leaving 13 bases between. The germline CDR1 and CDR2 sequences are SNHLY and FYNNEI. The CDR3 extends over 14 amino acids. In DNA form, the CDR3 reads TGTGCCAGCTCAATTGCAACAATGAACACTGAAGCTTTCTTT. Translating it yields CASSIATMNTEAFF.

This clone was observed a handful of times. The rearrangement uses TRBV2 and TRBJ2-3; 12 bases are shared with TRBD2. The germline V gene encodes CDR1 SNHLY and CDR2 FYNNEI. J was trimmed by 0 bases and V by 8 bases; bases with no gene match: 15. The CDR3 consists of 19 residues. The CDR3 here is CASGGPGLAGYTSTDTQYF. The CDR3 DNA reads TGTGCCAGCGGAGGACCGGGACTAGCGGGTTACACTAGCACAGATACGCAGTATTTT. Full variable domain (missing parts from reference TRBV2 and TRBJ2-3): EPEVTQTPSHQVTQMGQEVILRCVPISNHLYFYWYRQILGQKVEFLVSFYNNEISEKSEIFDDQFSVERPDGSNFTLKIRSTKLEDSAMYFCASGGPGLAGYTSTDTQYFGPGTRLTVL.

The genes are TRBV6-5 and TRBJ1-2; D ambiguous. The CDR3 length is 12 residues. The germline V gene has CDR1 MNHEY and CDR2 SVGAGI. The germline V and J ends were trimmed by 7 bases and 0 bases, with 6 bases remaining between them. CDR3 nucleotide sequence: TGTGCCAGCAAGGTGGCTAACTATGGCTACACCTTC. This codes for CASKVANYGYTF.

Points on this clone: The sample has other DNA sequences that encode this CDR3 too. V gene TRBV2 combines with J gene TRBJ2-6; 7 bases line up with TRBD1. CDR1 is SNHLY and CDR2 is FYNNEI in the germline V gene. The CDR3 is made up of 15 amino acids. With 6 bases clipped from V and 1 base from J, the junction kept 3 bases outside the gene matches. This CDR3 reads CASSETGSGANVLTF. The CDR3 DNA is TGTGCCAGCAGCGAGACAGGGTCTGGGGCCAACGTCCTGACTTTC.

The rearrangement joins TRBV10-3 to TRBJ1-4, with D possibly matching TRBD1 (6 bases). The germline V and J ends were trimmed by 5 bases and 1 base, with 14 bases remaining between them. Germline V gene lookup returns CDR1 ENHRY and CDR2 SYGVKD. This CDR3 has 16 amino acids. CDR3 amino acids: CAISRTAGETNEKLFF. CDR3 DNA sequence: TGTGCCATCAGTAGAACAGCAGGGGAAACTAATGAAAAACTGTTTTTT.